Listed here are 2 T cell receptor beta chains from one sample, sequenced in a study of early T cells in non-severe SARS-CoV-2 infection. MiXCR, applied by TCRdb to the 5' RACE reads, yields one record per CDR3 protein. The table records over 60,000 distinct CDR3 sequences, roughly 9.1% of them present only once. The sequencing here drew on whole blood, taken at baseline. Receptors originate from an adult who was a healthcare worker with PCR-confirmed SARS-CoV-2 infection or an uninfected control (not recorded which).

V is TRBV20-1 and J is TRBJ2-7; perhaps TRBD1 as D (6 bases). Per the germline V gene, CDR1 is DFQATT and CDR2 is SNEGSKA (reference sequence). The V end was cut by 0 bases, the J end by 0 bases, with 15 bases between. The CDR3 sequence is 16 residues long. The CDR3 DNA sequence: TGCAGTGCTAGAGATGATGACAGGCCCAGCTCCTACGAGCAGTACTTC. Protein: CSARDDDRPSSYEQYF.

This clonotype was counted many times. J is TRBJ2-7 and V is TRBV7-9, with 7 bases aligning to TRBD1. The CDR3 extends over 14 amino acids. Germline CDR1 reads SEHNR; CDR2 reads FQNEAQ (reference sequence). V was clipped by 3 bases and J by 4 bases; unmatched bases: 6. CDR3 amino acids: CASSLRQGAYEQYF. In DNA form, the CDR3 reads TGTGCCAGCAGCTTGAGACAGGGAGCATACGAGCAGTACTTC.